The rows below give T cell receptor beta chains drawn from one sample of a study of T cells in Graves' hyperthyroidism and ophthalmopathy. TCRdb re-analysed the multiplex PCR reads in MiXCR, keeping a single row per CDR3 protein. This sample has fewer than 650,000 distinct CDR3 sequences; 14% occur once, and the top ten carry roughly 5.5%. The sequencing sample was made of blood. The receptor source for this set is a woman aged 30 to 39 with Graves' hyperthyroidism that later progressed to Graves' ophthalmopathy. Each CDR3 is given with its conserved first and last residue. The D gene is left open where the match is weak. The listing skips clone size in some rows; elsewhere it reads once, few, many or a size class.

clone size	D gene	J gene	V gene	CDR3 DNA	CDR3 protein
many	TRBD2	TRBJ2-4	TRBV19	TGTGCCAGTAGTATACCGGGACTAGACAAAAACATTCAGTACTTC	CASSIPGLDKNIQYF
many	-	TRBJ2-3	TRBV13	TGTGCCAGCAGCCCCAGGATGGCAGATACGCAGTATTTT	CASSPRMADTQYF
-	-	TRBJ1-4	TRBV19	TGTGCCAGTAGTATAGGGCAAGTTGAGGAAAAACTGTTTTTT	CASSIGQVEEKLFF
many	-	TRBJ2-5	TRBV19	TGTGCCAGTTCCGCTGACGGAAGTCCCCAAGAGACCCAGTACTTC	CASSADGSPQETQYF
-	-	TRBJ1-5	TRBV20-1	TGCAGTGTAGGGAGGACAGCCTTAGGGCCCCAGCATTTT	CSVGRTALGPQHF
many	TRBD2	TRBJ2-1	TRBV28	TGTGCCAGCAGTAATCCTAGCGGGGGTTTGGGGAATGAGCAGTTCTTC	CASSNPSGGLGNEQFF
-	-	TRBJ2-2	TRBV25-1	TGTGCCAGCAGTGACCCTCGGAACACCGGGGAGCTGTTTTTT	CASSDPRNTGELFF
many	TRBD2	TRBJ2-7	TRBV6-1	TGTGCCAGCAGGGAAGGGAGGGTGAGTACGTACGAGCAGTACTTC	CASREGRVSTYEQYF
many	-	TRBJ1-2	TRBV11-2	TGTGCCAGCAGCTTAGAGCCGACACGGAATAACTATGGCTACACCTTC	CASSLEPTRNNYGYTF
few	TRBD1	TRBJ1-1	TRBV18	TGTGCCAGCTCACCACCGGGGACAGCGACTGAAGCTTTCTTT	CASSPPGTATEAFF
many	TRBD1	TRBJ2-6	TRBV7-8	TGTGCCAGCAGCTTCCTGATCCTGACAGGGGCAGGGGCCAACGTCCTGACTTTC	CASSFLILTGAGANVLTF
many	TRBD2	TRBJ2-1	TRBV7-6	TGTGCCAGCAGCGGGGGACTAGTTTTTGAGCAGTTCTTC	CASSGGLVFEQFF
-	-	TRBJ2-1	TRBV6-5	TGTGCCAGCAGTGACTCGCGAGAGACTAGTAATGAGCAGTTCTTC	CASSDSRETSNEQFF
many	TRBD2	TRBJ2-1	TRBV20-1	TGCAGTGCTCAGCTGACTAGCGCCTTGGGGGAGCAGTTCTTC	CSAQLTSALGEQFF
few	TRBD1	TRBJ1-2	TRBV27	TGTGCCAGCAGTTTCTACGGACAGGGGGCTGACTATGGCTACACCTTC	CASSFYGQGADYGYTF